This passage covers 21 T cell receptor beta chains from one sample sequenced in a study of response to subunit inactivated influenza vaccine. MiXCR, run by TCRdb on the RT-PCR reads, gives a single entry per CDR3 protein. Among roughly 520,000 distinct CDR3 sequences listed, roughly 27% were seen once. The sequencing used CD4+ T cells sorted from PBMCs, collected 5 days after vaccination. Receptor source: a man aged 45 to 65 who received an inactivated influenza vaccine.

The table lists this clonotype with a few counts. The chain uses TRBV28 and TRBJ2-3; D not resolved. CDR3 length: 14 amino acids. V lost 0 bases to trimming and J lost 2 bases, with 6 bases between them. The germline gives CDR1 MDHEN, CDR2 SYDVKM. The CDR3 loop reads CASSLWSFTDTQYF. The CDR3 DNA reads as TGTGCCAGCAGTTTATGGTCTTTCACAGATACGCAGTATTTT.

The chain employs TRBV5-5 and TRBJ2-6; D gene ambiguous. The CDR3 covers 16 residues. Germline lookup yields CDR1 SGHKS and CDR2 YYEKEE (reference sequence). The germline V and J ends were trimmed by 0 bases and 0 bases, with 7 bases remaining between them. The CDR3 sequence is CASSLEQSSGANVLTF. CDR3 nucleotides: TGTGCCAGCAGCTTGGAGCAGTCCTCTGGGGCCAACGTCCTGACTTTC.

This clonotype appeared once. The DNA for the CDR3 is TGTGCCAGCAGCGATACAGGGACGAGGATCAGGGATGAGCAGTTCTTC. Its protein is CASSDTGTRIRDEQFF. This rearrangement joins TRBV9 to TRBJ2-1, with D perhaps matching TRBD1 (6 bases). Per germline, CDR1 SGDLS and CDR2 YYNGEE. V lost 3 bases and J 8 bases, leaving 21 bases between the germline ends. CDR3 length: 16 amino acids.

This clonotype was observed a few times. This chain joins TRBV7-3 and TRBJ2-5, with 7 nucleotides matching TRBD2. The V and J ends lost 2 bases and 5 bases, in that order; junction bases with no gene match: 8. CDR3 length: 15 residues. Germline-derived CDR1 and CDR2 are SGHTA and FQGTGA. CDR3 sequence reads: CASSLLGGGPETQYF. CDR3 in DNA: TGTGCCAGCAGCTTACTTGGGGGAGGGCCGGAGACCCAGTACTTC.

A single count supports this clonotype. The gene calls are TRBV30 and TRBJ2-5; the match to TRBD1 covers 12 bases. V was clipped by 1 base and J by 5 bases; unmatched bases: 5. The CDR3 sequence is 15 residues long. The germline V gene has CDR1 GTSNPN and CDR2 SVGIG (reference sequence). CDR3 nucleotides: TGTGCCTGGAGTGAGGGACAGGGGGCGCGGGAGACCCAGTACTTC. Translation gives CAWSEGQGARETQYF.

The J gene is TRBJ2-1, the V gene TRBV28, with 8 bases matching TRBD1. The V gene's germline CDR1 is MDHEN and CDR2 SYDVKM. Trimming removed 5 bases from V and 8 bases from J; junction bases left unmatched: 11. CDR3 size: 15 residues. The CDR3 nucleotides read TGTGCCAGCAGTACCCCGACAGGGGTTGGGTATGAGCAGTTCTTC. Protein sequence: CASSTPTGVGYEQFF.

This clonotype occurred a few times. The chain joins TRBV5-1 to TRBJ2-5; 10 nucleotides align to TRBD1. J was trimmed by 5 bases and V by 4 bases; bases with no gene match: 8. The CDR3 has 15 residues. CDR1 is SGHRS, CDR2 YFSETQ, per germline. The CDR3 region has the DNA TGCGCCAGCAGCGCACGACAGGGGGCGGGGGAGACCCAGTACTTC. Translating it yields CASSARQGAGETQYF.

This clonotype was counted a few times. The rearrangement joins TRBV4-3 to TRBJ2-3, with 7 nucleotides matching TRBD2. Trimming cost V 3 bases and J 1 base; bases outside gene matches: 4. CDR1 and CDR2 from the germline V gene are LGHNA and YSLEER. The CDR3 has 15 residues. The CDR3 DNA reads TGCGCCAGCAGCCAGGCGGGACTACGCACAGATACGCAGTATTTT. Translated: CASSQAGLRTDTQYF.

This clonotype was counted only a few times. The chain recombines TRBV6-1 with TRBJ2-1; no firm D call. V was pared by 2 bases and J by 0 bases, with 8 bases between. Germline V gene sequence: CDR1 MNHNS, CDR2 SASEGT. This CDR3 region has 15 residues. CDR3 DNA sequence: TGTGCCAGCAGTGAAAGCCATAGCTCCTACAATGAGCAGTTCTTC. Its translation is CASSESHSSYNEQFF.

The CDR3 region has the DNA TGTGCCAGCAGTTTATTTATCTACGAGCAGTACTTC. Amino acid sequence: CASSLFIYEQYF. The chain carries TRBV28 and TRBJ2-7; D gene ambiguous. This CDR3 region has 12 residues. V dropped 1 base and J dropped 3 bases, with 4 bases sitting between them. Germline lookup yields CDR1 MDHEN and CDR2 SYDVKM. Together with reference TRBV28 and TRBJ2-7, the CDR3 gives the full variable domain: DVKVTQSSRYLVKRTGEKVFLECVQDMDHENMFWYRQDPGLGLRLIYFSYDVKMKEKGDIPEGYSVSREKKERFSLILESASTNQTSMYLCASSLFIYEQYFGPGTRLTVT.

This chain uses TRBV20-1 with TRBJ2-1; tentative D call: TRBD2 (6 bases). This CDR3 has 12 residues. Germline lookup yields CDR1 DFQATT and CDR2 SNEGSKA (reference sequence). Trimming stripped 3 bases from V and 12 bases from J, with 15 bases between. The CDR3: CSARDPNSGQFF. CDR3 sequence (DNA): TGCAGTGCTAGGGATCCCAATAGCGGGCAGTTCTTC.

The chain recombines TRBV6-5 with TRBJ1-1; 8 nucleotides agree with TRBD1. The CDR3 length is 14 residues. Germline assignment: CDR1 MNHEY and CDR2 SVGAGI. V lost 4 bases to trimming and J lost 4 bases; unmatched junction nucleotides: 5. In nucleotides, the CDR3 is TGTGCCAGCAGTTCGTTTACAGGGGGCACTGAAGCTTTCTTT. Protein sequence: CASSSFTGGTEAFF.

The chain is built from TRBV11-2 and TRBJ2-7; D not resolved. CDR3 size: 11 residues. Germline CDR1 and CDR2: SGHAT and FQNNGV. Trimming left V 5 bases short and J 3 bases short, with 5 bases between. The CDR3: CASSTIYEQYF. DNA for the CDR3: TGTGCCAGCAGCACCATCTACGAGCAGTACTTC.

CDR3 sequence (DNA): TGTGCCAGCATGTTGGGGCAGGGGTCGTACGAGCAGTACTTC. Translated: CASMLGQGSYEQYF. The chain is built from TRBV2 and TRBJ2-7, with D possibly matching TRBD1 (6 bases). The germline gives CDR1 SNHLY, CDR2 FYNNEI. Trimming stripped 7 bases from V and 4 bases from J, with 17 bases between. The CDR3 length is 14 residues.

This clonotype was seen a few times. The chain joins TRBV12-3 or TRBV12-4 to TRBJ2-3; TRBD1 matches 7 bases. This CDR3 comprises 13 residues. V lost 6 bases and J lost 6; bases outside the gene matches: 6. The CDR3 loop reads CASRQGFRDTQYF. DNA of the CDR3: TGTGCCAGCAGACAGGGGTTCAGGGATACGCAGTATTTT.

The V gene is TRBV2, the J gene TRBJ2-1, with TRBD2 matching 7 bases. Germline CDR1 and CDR2: SNHLY and FYNNEI. The V and J ends lost 7 bases and 7 bases, in that order; junction bases with no gene match: 7. The length of the CDR3 is 13 residues. This CDR3 is CASMVGGPNEQFF. CDR3 bases: TGTGCCAGCATGGTGGGAGGGCCAAATGAGCAGTTCTTC.

This clonotype has a handful of counts. V and J are TRBV24-1 and TRBJ2-7, with D possibly being TRBD1 (5 bases). Trimming took 4 bases from V and 2 from J, leaving 11 bases between them. This CDR3 contains 14 residues. CDR1 is KGHDR, CDR2 SFDVKD, per germline. The CDR3 DNA is TGTGCCACCAGTGACCGCAGGGCCCCCTACGAGCAGTACTTC. This codes for CATSDRRAPYEQYF.

V gene TRBV6-1 combines with J gene TRBJ2-7; D gene uncertain. CDR3 length: 12 residues. CDR1 is MNHNS and CDR2 is SASEGT in the germline V gene. Trimming pared 4 bases from V and 2 bases from J, leaving 6 bases between. The CDR3 here is CASSVSTYEQYF. The CDR3 nucleotides read TGTGCCAGCAGTGTGAGTACCTACGAGCAGTACTTC.

The chain employs TRBV11-1 and TRBJ1-3; D ambiguous. The germline V gene encodes CDR1 SGHAT and CDR2 FQDESV (reference sequence). Trimming removed 5 bases at V and 1 base at J, with 3 bases between. The CDR3 is 12 residues long. The CDR3 reads CASSASGNTIYF. The CDR3 bases are TGTGCCAGCAGCGCATCTGGAAACACCATATATTTT.

The rearrangement joins TRBV3-1 to TRBJ2-1; 9 bases line up with TRBD1. CDR3 length equals 15 residues. Per germline, CDR1 LGHDT and CDR2 YNNKEL (reference sequence). The J segment lost 6 bases and the V segment lost 2 bases, leaving 5 bases of the junction unmatched. The CDR3 DNA reads as TGTGCCAGCAGCCAACCCGGGACAGGGTTCAATGAGCAGTTCTTC. Its translation is CASSQPGTGFNEQFF.

This clonotype was counted a few times. CDR3 nucleotide sequence: TGCAGCGTCACCGGGACAGCTACAGATACGCAGTATTTT. Its protein is CSVTGTATDTQYF. The genes are TRBV29-1 and TRBJ2-3; 7 positions agree with TRBD1. The CDR3 consists of 13 residues. Germline loops: CDR1 SQVTM, CDR2 ANQGSEA. The V gene end was trimmed by 6 bases and the J gene end by 3 bases; junction bases not matched to a gene: 6.